Following are 23 T cell receptor beta chains from one sample sequenced in a study of shared clonotypes between healthy human individuals. Here immunoSEQ multiplex PCR was the method, and the copy in TCRdb shows in-frame clones only, minus some. The sample records 800,000 to 1,200,000 clones, 75% to 85% being singletons. Specimen: memory CD4+ T cells from PBMCs. This sample's subset: CD45RA-negative fraction. Receptor source: a man aged 18-30 years in good health. Some clones in this sample may be carry-over from other donors' samples.

This clone has more than one count but fewer than ten. A read error may explain this, as a much larger clone is one base away. As DNA, the CDR3 is TGTGCCAGCAGCCAAGAACCGAACACTGAAGCTTTCTTT. It specifies CASSQEPNTEAFF. This sequence joins TRBV14 and TRBJ1-1; D call uncertain. The CDR3 spans 13 residues. Germline V gene data show CDR1 as SGHDN and CDR2 as FVKESK. V lost 0 bases to trimming and J lost 1 base, with 3 bases between them. The complete variable domain, with remaining parts taken from reference TRBV14 and TRBJ1-1, reads EAGVTQFPSHSVIEKGQTVTLRCDPISGHDNLYWYRRVMGKEIKFLLHFVKESKQDESGMPNNRFLAERTGGTYSTLKVQPAELEDSGVYFCASSQEPNTEAFFGQGTRLTVV.

This clone appeared many times. V gene TRBV19 combines with J gene TRBJ2-6; no clear D gene. Germline CDR1 and CDR2: LNHDA and SQIVND (reference sequence). This CDR3 is 15 amino acids long. V lost 6 bases to trimming and J lost 2 bases, with 11 bases between them. This chain's CDR3 is CASSPDGTGANVLTF. CDR3 DNA sequence: TGTGCCAGTAGCCCGGATGGGACTGGGGCCAACGTCCTGACTTTC.

The rearrangement uses TRBV30 and TRBJ1-4; D gene unclear. Germline V gene lookup returns CDR1 GTSNPN and CDR2 SVGIG (reference sequence). Deletions cut 4 bases from V and 8 bases from J, with 11 bases between. The CDR3 sequence is 12 residues long. CDR3 nucleotides: TGTGCCTGGACCTCGTACGGCGAAAAACTGTTTTTT. It is translated as CAWTSYGEKLFF.

The CDR3, as DNA: TGTGCCAGCAGCGCGCCGGGTCCCCCACGGGACTATGGCTACACCTTC. Protein product: CASSAPGPPRDYGYTF. The V gene is TRBV5-4, the J gene TRBJ1-2; D is unclear. The CDR3 has 16 amino acids. Trimming shortened V by 4 bases and J by 3 bases, and 19 bases separated the two germline ends. Germline assignment: CDR1 SGHNT and CDR2 YYREEE (reference sequence).

CDR3 in amino acids: CASSGRISTDTQYF. DNA for the CDR3: TGTGCCAGCAGTGGACGGATTAGCACAGATACGCAGTATTTT. This chain joins TRBV2 and TRBJ2-3, with D unresolved. The V end lost 4 bases, the J end lost 0 bases, and 8 bases lay between the germline ends. Per the germline V gene, CDR1 is SNHLY and CDR2 is FYNNEI. The CDR3 sequence is 14 residues long.

V is TRBV28 and J is TRBJ2-5; D is uncertain. The CDR3 length is 14 residues. V lost 1 base and J 7 bases, leaving 13 bases between the germline ends. CDR1 is MDHEN and CDR2 is SYDVKM in the germline V gene. The chain's CDR3 is CASSLSPWVGTQYF. The CDR3 bases are TGTGCCAGCAGTTTATCTCCTTGGGTCGGGACCCAGTACTTC. Based on the CDR3 plus reference TRBV28 and TRBJ2-5, the full variable domain is DVKVTQSSRYLVKRTGEKVFLECVQDMDHENMFWYRQDPGLGLRLIYFSYDVKMKEKGDIPEGYSVSREKKERFSLILESASTNQTSMYLCASSLSPWVGTQYFGPGTRLLVL.

This chain links TRBV28 with TRBJ1-2, with D unresolved. There are 13 residues in the CDR3. V dropped 4 bases and J dropped 8 bases, with 14 bases sitting between them. Germline V CDR1 and CDR2: MDHEN, SYDVKM. This CDR3 reads CASSSPSVFGYTF. CDR3 sequence (DNA): TGTGCCAGCAGTTCACCTTCAGTATTCGGCTACACCTTC.

This rearrangement joins TRBV4-1 to TRBJ2-5; D tentatively fits TRBD1 or TRBD2 (6 bases each). This CDR3 has 15 amino acids. The ends were cut back, 0 bases at V and 2 bases at J, with 10 bases in the middle. Germline lookup yields CDR1 MGHRA and CDR2 YSYEKL. As DNA, the CDR3 is TGCGCCAGCAGCCAAGAGCGGGACATACAAGAGACCCAGTACTTC. Amino acids: CASSQERDIQETQYF.

This clone was recorded once. This chain joins TRBV10-2 and TRBJ2-7, with 8 positions matching TRBD1. Germline V gene data show CDR1 as WSHSY and CDR2 as SAAADI. The CDR3 extends over 15 amino acids. V gave up 6 bases and J gave up 5 bases; unmatched junction bases: 12. DNA of the CDR3: TGCGCCAGCAGGATAATGACAGGGGAGGTAGACGAGCAGTACTTC. Protein: CASRIMTGEVDEQYF.

To note about this clone: Distinct nucleotide sequences in the sample also encode this CDR3. V gene TRBV18 combines with J gene TRBJ2-7; D tentatively reads TRBD1 or TRBD2 (6 bases each). The germline V and J ends were trimmed by 3 bases and 6 bases, with 9 bases remaining between them. The CDR3 spans 12 residues. Germline V gene lookup returns CDR1 KGHSH and CDR2 LQKENI. In nucleotides, the CDR3 is TGTGCCAGCTCACCCAGGGGAGGCGAGCAGTACTTC. Protein: CASSPRGGEQYF.

CDR3: CASSVQGTDQETQYF. For the CDR3, the DNA is TGCGCCAGCAGCGTACAAGGGACAGACCAAGAGACCCAGTACTTC. This chain uses TRBV5-1 with TRBJ2-5; 7 nucleotides agree with TRBD1. The CDR3 runs 15 residues. From germline, CDR1 is SGHRS and CDR2 YFSETQ. J was trimmed by 0 bases and V by 4 bases; bases with no gene match: 6.

This clone was seen a single time. The V call is TRBV4-2, the J call TRBJ2-5; D is unresolved. Trimming removed 4 bases at V and 5 bases at J, with 11 bases between. Germline CDR1 and CDR2: LGHNA and YNFKEQ. This CDR3 contains 13 residues. The CDR3 spells CASSPRQRETQYF. DNA for the CDR3: TGTGCCAGCAGCCCTCGGCAGAGGGAGACCCAGTACTTC.

This clone was detected only once. The V call is TRBV5-1, the J call TRBJ2-1; TRBD1 aligns across 9 bases. The J segment lost 7 bases and the V segment lost 4 bases, leaving 3 bases of the junction unmatched. Per the germline V gene, CDR1 is SGHRS and CDR2 is YFSETQ. This CDR3 has 13 amino acids. CDR3 loop: CASSIDRGNEQFF. The CDR3 nucleotides are TGCGCCAGCAGCATAGACAGGGGGAATGAGCAGTTCTTC.

J is TRBJ2-5 and V is TRBV4-3, with D possibly TRBD1 on 5 matching bases. The CDR3 runs 18 residues. The V and J ends lost 0 bases and 2 bases respectively, with 19 bases between them. CDR1 and CDR2 (germline): LGHNA, YSLEER. This CDR3 reads CASSQEWGGPGGQETQYF. CDR3 DNA: TGCGCCAGCAGCCAAGAGTGGGGCGGACCCGGCGGACAAGAGACCCAGTACTTC.

The rearrangement joins TRBV7-2 to TRBJ2-1; 7 positions match TRBD2. Germline V gene lookup returns CDR1 SGHTA and CDR2 FQGNSA. Trimming cost V 7 bases and J 8 bases; bases outside gene matches: 14. CDR3 length: 15 residues. This CDR3 reads CASTLGSREPHEQFF. DNA for the CDR3: TGTGCCAGCACCCTAGGGTCGCGGGAGCCCCATGAGCAGTTCTTC.

The chain has TRBV30 and TRBJ1-6; 10 bases are a match to TRBD1. The trim removed 7 bases at V and 7 bases at J, leaving 4 bases unmatched. The CDR3 is 13 amino acids. Germline loops: CDR1 GTSNPN, CDR2 SVGIG (reference sequence). CDR3 loop: CAFQGQGNSPLHF. CDR3 coding DNA: TGTGCCTTTCAGGGACAGGGGAATTCACCCCTCCACTTT.

This chain joins TRBV28 and TRBJ2-1; tentative D call: TRBD2 (5 bases). Germline V CDR1 and CDR2: MDHEN, SYDVKM. Trimming cost V 6 bases and J 11 bases, with 14 bases left between them. The CDR3 length is 12 residues. The DNA of the CDR3 is TGTGCCAGCAGCTCCATGGACTGGCAGCAGTTCTTC. This sequence encodes CASSSMDWQQFF.

The chain is built from TRBV7-9 and TRBJ1-1; 7 bases agree with TRBD1. Germline assignment: CDR1 SEHNR and CDR2 FQNEAQ (reference sequence). The length of the CDR3 is 13 residues. V was pared by 4 bases and J by 9 bases, with 8 bases of the junction left unmatched. The DNA for the CDR3 is TGTGCCAGCAGCTCTATGGACAGGAGGCAAGCTTTCTTT. Translating it yields CASSSMDRRQAFF. The whole variable domain, filled in from reference TRBV7-9 and TRBJ1-1, reads DTGVSQNPRHKITKRGQNVTFRCDPISEHNRLYWYRQTLGQGPEFLTYFQNEAQLEKSRLLSDRFSAERPKGSFSTLEIQRTEQGDSAMYLCASSSMDRRQAFFGQGTRLTVV.

Comment on this clone: Other DNA variants within this sample encode the same CDR3. The chain couples TRBV10-2 to TRBJ1-1; D is unresolved. Germline CDR1 and CDR2: WSHSY and SAAADI. Trimming took 0 bases from V and 2 from J, leaving 7 bases between them. The CDR3 runs 14 residues. CDR3 nucleotide sequence: TGCGCCAGCAGTGAGTCACCCGGTAACACTGAAGCTTTCTTT. As protein: CASSESPGNTEAFF.

V and J are TRBV2 and TRBJ2-6; D not resolved. Germline CDR1 reads SNHLY; CDR2 reads FYNNEI. The CDR3 extends over 16 amino acids. Trimming removed 1 base from V and 0 bases from J, with 7 bases in between. CDR3 in amino acids: CASSEGAYSGANVLTF. The CDR3 bases are TGTGCCAGCAGTGAAGGGGCTTACTCTGGGGCCAACGTCCTGACTTTC.

This clone was picked up one time. This chain connects TRBV28 to TRBJ2-7; 7 bases line up with TRBD2. Germline CDR1 reads MDHEN; CDR2 reads SYDVKM. J lost 1 base, V lost 5 bases, and 8 bases had no gene match. The length of the CDR3 is 15 residues. The CDR3 protein is CASSTPGSGSYEQYF. Here the CDR3 DNA reads TGTGCCAGCAGTACCCCGGGTAGCGGGTCCTACGAGCAGTACTTC.

This clone was picked up many times. This chain's CDR3 is CASSQDVGFVGRAFF. In nucleotides, the CDR3 is TGTGCCAGCAGCCAAGATGTGGGCTTCGTCGGTCGCGCTTTCTTT. The chain combines TRBV14 with TRBJ1-1; D ambiguous. The CDR3 consists of 15 residues. Germline assignment: CDR1 SGHDN and CDR2 FVKESK. With 0 bases removed from V and 11 bases from J, the gap between germline ends came to 19 bases.

The J gene is TRBJ2-1, the V gene TRBV29-1; D uncertain. V was pared by 3 bases and J by 0 bases, with 12 bases between. Germline lookup yields CDR1 SQVTM and CDR2 ANQGSEA. The CDR3 totals 15 residues. CDR3 in amino acids: CSVDERRSSYNEQFF. The CDR3 DNA sequence: TGCAGCGTTGACGAGCGTCGAAGCTCCTACAATGAGCAGTTCTTC.